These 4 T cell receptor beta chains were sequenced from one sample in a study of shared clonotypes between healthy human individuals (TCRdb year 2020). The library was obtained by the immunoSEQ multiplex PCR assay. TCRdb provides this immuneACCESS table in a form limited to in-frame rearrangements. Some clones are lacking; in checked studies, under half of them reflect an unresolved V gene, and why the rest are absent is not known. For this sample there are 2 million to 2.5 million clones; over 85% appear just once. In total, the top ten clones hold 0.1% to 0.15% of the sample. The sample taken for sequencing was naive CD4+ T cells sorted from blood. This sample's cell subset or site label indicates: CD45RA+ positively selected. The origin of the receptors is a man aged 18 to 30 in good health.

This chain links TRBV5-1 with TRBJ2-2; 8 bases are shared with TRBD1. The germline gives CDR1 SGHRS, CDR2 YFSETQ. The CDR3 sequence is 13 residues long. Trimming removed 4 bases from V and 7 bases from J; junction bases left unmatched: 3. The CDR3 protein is CASSGQGVGELFF. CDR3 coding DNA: TGCGCCAGCAGCGGACAGGGTGTCGGGGAGCTGTTTTTT.

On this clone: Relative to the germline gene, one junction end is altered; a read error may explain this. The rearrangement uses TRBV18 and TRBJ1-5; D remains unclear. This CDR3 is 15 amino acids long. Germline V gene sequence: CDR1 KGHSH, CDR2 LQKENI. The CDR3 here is CASSPNGNSNQPQHF. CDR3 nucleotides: TGTGCCAGCTCACCGAACGGGAATAGCAATCAGCCTCAGCATTTT.

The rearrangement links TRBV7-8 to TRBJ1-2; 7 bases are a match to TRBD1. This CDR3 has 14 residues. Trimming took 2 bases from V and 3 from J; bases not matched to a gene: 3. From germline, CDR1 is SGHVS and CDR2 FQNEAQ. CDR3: CASSLTGVDYGYTF. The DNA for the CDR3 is TGTGCCAGCAGCTTAACAGGGGTTGACTATGGCTACACCTTC.

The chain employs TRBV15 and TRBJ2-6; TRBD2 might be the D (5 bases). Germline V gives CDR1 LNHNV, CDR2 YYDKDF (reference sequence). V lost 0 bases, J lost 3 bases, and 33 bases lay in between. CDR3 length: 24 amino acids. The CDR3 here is CATSRDKKKALDVKPSIGANVLTF. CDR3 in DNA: TGTGCCACCAGCAGAGATAAGAAGAAGGCACTAGATGTGAAACCCTCTATTGGGGCCAACGTCCTGACTTTC.